The 11 T cell receptor beta chains below were found in one sample sequenced in a study of cytomegalovirus exposure and HLA in healthy donors. 13 Jbeta primers and 60 Vbeta primers were used for the PCR. The repertoire was sequenced with immunoSEQ multiplex PCR; TCRdb's copy has only in-frame clones and lacks some. The repertoire table contains more than 75,000 clones. The specimen was PBMCs. The source of these receptors is a man over 45 in good health and CMV-seropositive.

The V and J genes are TRBV29-1 and TRBJ2-5, with 7 bases aligning to TRBD2. This CDR3 contains 15 residues. The germline CDR1 and CDR2 sequences are SQVTM and ANQGSEA. V trimming: 8 bases; J trimming: 5 bases; junction bases outside the gene matches: 17. CDR3 in DNA: TGCAGCTCGATCTTGGGGGGGAGAAGGGAGGAGACCCAGTACTTC. It is translated as CSSILGGRREETQYF.

This chain joins TRBV7-8 and TRBJ1-1, with D unclear. Trimming took 5 bases from V and 4 from J, leaving 8 bases between them. Germline V lookup: CDR1 SGHVS, CDR2 FQNEAQ. The CDR3 consists of 12 residues. The CDR3 coding sequence is TGTGCCAGCAGCCGGTCGGGCACTGAAGCTTTCTTT. It translates to CASSRSGTEAFF.

The chain couples TRBV29-1 to TRBJ1-3; D perhaps matches TRBD1 (6 bases). Per the germline V gene, CDR1 is SQVTM and CDR2 is ANQGSEA. This CDR3 comprises 14 residues. V lost 7 bases and J 4 bases, leaving 17 bases between the germline ends. CDR3 in amino acids: CSANRESNGNTIYF. CDR3 nucleotides: TGCAGCGCTAACAGGGAATCTAACGGAAACACCATATATTTT.

The J gene is TRBJ2-7, the V gene TRBV6-4; 10 bases are shared with TRBD2. The V segment lost 3 bases and the J segment 4 bases; nucleotides outside the gene matches: 6. This CDR3 is 15 amino acids long. Germline values: CDR1 MRHNA, CDR2 SNTAGT. The CDR3 region has the DNA TGTGCCAGCAGTGAGGGGGCTAGCGGGAGTTACGAGCAGTACTTC. Translation: CASSEGASGSYEQYF.

The rearrangement links TRBV11-2 to TRBJ1-1; D is ambiguous. Germline assignment: CDR1 SGHAT and CDR2 FQNNGV. The CDR3 runs to 11 residues. Trimming took 5 bases from V and 4 from J, leaving 5 bases between them. CDR3 protein: CASSVSTEAFF. CDR3 sequence (DNA): TGTGCCAGCAGCGTATCCACTGAAGCTTTCTTT.

This rearrangement joins TRBV5-6 to TRBJ2-1; 9 positions agree with TRBD1. V lost 8 bases, J lost 4 bases, and 4 bases stayed unmatched. Per germline, CDR1 SGHDT and CDR2 YYEEEE. The CDR3 is made up of 13 amino acids. CDR3 in amino acids: CASRQGGYNEQFF. The CDR3 coding sequence is TGTGCCAGTCGACAGGGGGGTTACAATGAGCAGTTCTTC.

The J gene is TRBJ2-7, the V gene TRBV27; possible D gene TRBD2, 5 bases. Trimming pared 7 bases from V and 6 bases from J, leaving 13 bases between. Germline lookup yields CDR1 MNHEY and CDR2 SMNVEV (reference sequence). The CDR3 sequence is 12 residues long. The DNA for the CDR3 is TGTGCCAGCAAACCCACGGGAAGCGAGCAGTACTTC. Its protein is CASKPTGSEQYF.

This chain uses TRBV6-1 with TRBJ2-7; 7 bases align to TRBD2. The CDR3 spans 12 residues. Germline CDR1 reads MNHNS; CDR2 reads SASEGT. V gave up 10 bases and J gave up 4 bases; unmatched junction bases: 7. CDR3 amino acids: CATQRDRYEQYF. CDR3 in DNA: TGTGCCACCCAGCGGGATAGATACGAGCAGTACTTC.

The rearrangement joins TRBV6-6 to TRBJ1-4; D gene ambiguous. The CDR3 totals 13 residues. Germline values: CDR1 MNHNY, CDR2 SVGAGI (reference sequence). V gave up 2 bases and J gave up 4 bases, with 5 bases separating them. CDR3 DNA sequence: TGTGCCAGCAGTTACCAGAATAATGAAAAACTGTTTTTT. Protein sequence: CASSYQNNEKLFF.

The V gene is TRBV29-1, the J gene TRBJ1-1, with D maybe TRBD1 (6 bases). Trimming took 0 bases from V and 3 from J, leaving 14 bases between them. Germline CDR1 reads SQVTM; CDR2 reads ANQGSEA. The CDR3 covers 15 residues. The DNA for the CDR3 is TGCAGCGTTGAAGATACAGGGAAATTCGACACTGAAGCTTTCTTT. This sequence encodes CSVEDTGKFDTEAFF.

The rearrangement uses TRBV11-3 and TRBJ1-2, with a possible D match to TRBD1 (6 bases). Germline values: CDR1 SGHNT, CDR2 YENEEA. V was trimmed by 5 bases and J by 2 bases, leaving 15 bases between them. The CDR3 has 15 amino acids. The DNA of the CDR3 is TGTGCCAGCAGCCCACAGGGAGGGATGAACTATGGCTACACCTTC. Its protein product is CASSPQGGMNYGYTF.